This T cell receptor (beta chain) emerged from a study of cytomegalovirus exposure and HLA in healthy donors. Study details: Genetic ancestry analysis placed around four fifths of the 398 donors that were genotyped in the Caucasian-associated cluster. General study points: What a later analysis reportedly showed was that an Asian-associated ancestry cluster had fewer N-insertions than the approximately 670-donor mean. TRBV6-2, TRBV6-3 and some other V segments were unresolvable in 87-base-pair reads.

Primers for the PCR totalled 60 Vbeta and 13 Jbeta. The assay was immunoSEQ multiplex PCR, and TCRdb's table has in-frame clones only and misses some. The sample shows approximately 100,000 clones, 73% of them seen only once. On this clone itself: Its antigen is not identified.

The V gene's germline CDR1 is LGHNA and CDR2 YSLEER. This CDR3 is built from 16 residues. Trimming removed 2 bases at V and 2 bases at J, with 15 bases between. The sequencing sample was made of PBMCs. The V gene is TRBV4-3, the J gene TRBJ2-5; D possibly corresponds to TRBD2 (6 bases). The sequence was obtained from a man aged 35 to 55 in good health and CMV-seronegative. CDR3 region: CASSQSSGEAQETQYF. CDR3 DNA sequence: TGCGCCAGCAGCCAAAGTTCGGGGGAGGCGCAAGAGACCCAGTACTTC.